Here is one T cell receptor (beta chain) with its context. This record belongs to a study of blood T cell repertoires in COVID-19. Study-level background: The study drew acute and convalescent COVID-19 samples from the United States, Italy and Spain.

As processed by the authors: Amplification from reference gene primers served as the basis for estimated nucleated cell counts. Generated by immunoSEQ multiplex PCR, the TCRdb table keeps only in-frame clones and is missing some. The D gene and trimming were derived from the DNA, and the V and J assignments and clone size from that table. The sample has some 250,000 clones; approximately 85% are singletons. V dropped 2 bases and J dropped 2 bases, with 14 bases sitting between them. This CDR3 contains 16 residues. Germline V gives CDR1 WNHNN, CDR2 SYGVQD (reference sequence). The source of this sequence is an elderly man with acute or convalescent COVID-19. The sample taken for sequencing was peripheral blood. The V gene is TRBV10-1, the J gene TRBJ2-3; D is uncertain. The CDR3 sequence is CASSEGPGVDTDTQYF. The CDR3 bases are TGCGCCAGCAGTGAGGGGCCCGGCGTAGACACAGATACGCAGTATTTT.